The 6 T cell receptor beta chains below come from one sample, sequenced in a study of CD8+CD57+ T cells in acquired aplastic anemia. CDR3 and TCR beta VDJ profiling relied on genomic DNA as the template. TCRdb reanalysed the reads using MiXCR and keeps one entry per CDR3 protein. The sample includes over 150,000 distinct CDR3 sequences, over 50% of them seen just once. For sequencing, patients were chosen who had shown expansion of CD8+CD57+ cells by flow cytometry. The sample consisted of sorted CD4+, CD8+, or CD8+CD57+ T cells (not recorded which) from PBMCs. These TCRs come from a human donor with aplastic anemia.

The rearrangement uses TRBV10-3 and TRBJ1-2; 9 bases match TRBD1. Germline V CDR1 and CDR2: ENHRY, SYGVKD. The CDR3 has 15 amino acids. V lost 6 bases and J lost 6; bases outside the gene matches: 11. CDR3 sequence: CAISPGQGIDNGYTF. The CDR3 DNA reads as TGTGCCATCAGCCCGGGACAGGGAATTGATAATGGCTACACCTTC.

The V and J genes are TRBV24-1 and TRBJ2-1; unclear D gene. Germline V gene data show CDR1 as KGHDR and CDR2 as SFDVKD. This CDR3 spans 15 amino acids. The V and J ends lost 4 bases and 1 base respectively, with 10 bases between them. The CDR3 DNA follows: TGTGCCACCAGTGACCCCGGGCCATCCTACAATGAGCAGTTCTTC. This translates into CATSDPGPSYNEQFF.

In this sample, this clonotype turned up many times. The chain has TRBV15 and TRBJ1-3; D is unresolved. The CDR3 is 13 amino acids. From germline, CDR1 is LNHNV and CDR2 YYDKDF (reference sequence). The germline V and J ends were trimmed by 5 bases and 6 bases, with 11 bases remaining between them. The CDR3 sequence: CATSSTDPNTIYF. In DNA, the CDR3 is TGTGCCACCAGCTCCACGGACCCAAACACCATATATTTT.

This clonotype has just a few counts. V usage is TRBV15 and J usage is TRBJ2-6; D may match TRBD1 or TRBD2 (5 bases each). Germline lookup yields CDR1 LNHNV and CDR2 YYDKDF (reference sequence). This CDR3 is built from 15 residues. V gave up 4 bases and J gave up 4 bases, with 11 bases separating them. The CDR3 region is CATSIRGTGANVLTF. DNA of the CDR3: TGTGCCACCAGCATCCGTGGGACCGGGGCCAACGTCCTGACTTTC.

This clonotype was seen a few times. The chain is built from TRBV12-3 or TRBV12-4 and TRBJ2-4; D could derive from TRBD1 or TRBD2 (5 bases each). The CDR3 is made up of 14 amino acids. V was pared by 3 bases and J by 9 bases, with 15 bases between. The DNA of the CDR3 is TGTGCCAGCAGTTTGAGGGGACCTGAGGGCATTCAGTACTTC. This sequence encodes CASSLRGPEGIQYF.

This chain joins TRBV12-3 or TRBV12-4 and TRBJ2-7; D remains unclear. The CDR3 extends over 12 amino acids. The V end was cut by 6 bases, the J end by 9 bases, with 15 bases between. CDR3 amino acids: CASSTGVRRQYF. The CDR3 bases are TGTGCCAGCAGCACTGGAGTGCGCAGGCAGTACTTC.